One T cell receptor beta chain is described in this entry. There is no known antigen for this receptor. No much larger clone is present one base from it, and per-base qualities are unavailable. The data derive from a study of cytomegalovirus exposure and HLA in healthy donors (dated by TCRdb to 2016 to 2017). As for the study more broadly: In an earlier analysis of roughly 590 of the donors, roughly 300 Gb of sequence data and approximately 120 million unique TCR beta sequences from about 180 million T cells were reported. The T cell repertoires of several hundred subjects were profiled by immunosequencing and related to cytomegalovirus serostatus. To decide whether each TCR beta V gene segment behaved as functional or pseudogenic, an earlier analysis of over 500 of the donors relied on high-throughput TCR beta sequencing. HLA typing covered class I and class II loci at four-digit resolution. Every repertoire in the discovery cohort had been generated on one and the same sequencing platform. To predict cytomegalovirus infection status, the study combined high-throughput TCR immunosequencing, statistical association of individual TCRs with disease status, and machine learning. To study patterns of TCR occurrence, a later analysis re-analyzed previously published TCR beta repertoires from several hundred donors and added high-resolution HLA genotyping. Among about 370 genotyped donors of the cohort, an average of around 250,000 unique TCR beta nucleotide sequences was sequenced per donor, of which about 18% were non-productive. Besides the first cohort of 666 subjects, a separate validation cohort made up of 120 different subjects was used. The study aimed to test whether signatures of past pathogen exposure could be identified by cataloging public T cell receptors. Of the roughly 410 genotyped donors, roughly 76% were placed in the genetic ancestry cluster associated with self-reported Caucasian donors. The later analysis used no new phenotypic data to find candidate immune exposures, relying instead on TCR beta sequences and their occurrence across donors. Donor age, sex, ethnicity and CMV serostatus were compiled alongside the repertoire data. The number of donors typed differed by locus, with about 629-630 for A, B, C, DRB1 and DQB1, about 500 for DQA1, about 610 for DPA1, and 400 to 490 for DPB1. In a later genetic analysis, genome-wide SNP genotypes for about 60% of the 666 donors were used, and that subset was treated as a discovery cohort. Roughly 300 gigabases of sequencing data and roughly 90 million unique TCR sequences were included in an early release covering several hundred HLA-typed donors. Several DR-DQ haplotypes were handled as single units for association and clustering, since linkage in the cohort was strong.

From the cysteine up to the phenylalanine, the CDR3 has a length of 17 residues. Just the 51-base CDR3 DNA is kept, in frame starting at base 1. Trimming removed 1 base from V and 5 bases from J, leaving 20 bases between the germline ends. CDR1 is given as MGHRA and CDR2 as YSYEKL, both from the germline V gene. Broad study findings and their caveats: In a later genetic analysis, fewer N-insertions in productive TCRs were reported among donors in an Asian-associated ancestry cluster than the 666-donor mean. In a later analysis, HLA-associated TCR beta chains showed more clonal expansion and lower generation probabilities than non-associated chains that were equally common. A cluster of highly shared sequence variants was judged likely to be a technical artifact of the sequencing pipeline. Roughly uniform sequencing depth across donors was assumed in presence/absence analyses, although this assumption may not hold. In a later analysis, TCR association rates were found to vary across HLA loci, with the most associated TCRs seen for DRB1 alleles and the fewest for HLA-C alleles. It was suggested by the authors that the approach could potentially be generalized to other disease states and immunological phenotypes. For the cohort, immune exposure information was limited to CMV serostatus. At a false discovery rate of 0.05, a later analysis linked 15,000 to 20,000 TCR beta sequences to specific HLA alleles. Because counts were too low, about 18 rarely observed V segments, including chromosome 9 orphons, were excluded from the earlier analysis of some 590 of the donors. A later analysis found that most CMV-associated TCR beta chains appeared HLA-restricted, with HLA associations seemingly driven largely by CMV exposure. Correlated functional status among segregating V segments might be attributable to linkage disequilibrium, but an unknown experimental factor could not be ruled out. The cohort was sequenced for TCR beta chains only, and without alpha or paired-chain data the features that could be detected were limited. A later analysis reported that several top co-occurrence clusters appeared linked to parvovirus B19, influenza, CMV and Epstein-Barr virus. In the study, about 150 TCR beta chains were listed as associated with cytomegalovirus. The 87-base-pair reads could not distinguish some IMGT-functional V segments, including TRBV6-2 and TRBV6-3, so those segments were excluded. In an earlier analysis of some 500 of the donors, most TCR beta V segments appeared in productive rearrangements about 90% or about 30% of the time, broadly matching IMGT annotations. Because some donors lacked HLA typing at each locus, the association tests relied only on the typed subset. Across donors, most TCR sequences were observed very rarely, whereas some public TCRs were present in many individuals. Three of the identified cytomegalovirus-associated TCR beta chains were confirmed in vitro to be specific for cytomegalovirus antigens. The classifier was reported to diagnose cytomegalovirus status with high specificity and sensitivity in both the original cohort and the validation cohort. A further reported finding was that TCR beta sequences accurately predicted the HLA-A and HLA-B alleles for most subjects in the first cohort. V-gene and J-gene trimming of TCR beta chains was associated with a missense DCLRE1C variant in a later genetic analysis, and the association was replicated in an independent cohort. When HLA alleles, especially DR and DQ, strongly co-occurred, TCR associations were difficult to assign to individual alleles.

The cohort consisted of 650 to 700 healthy bone marrow donors. At the time of sampling, all cohort members were nominally healthy, though unrecorded immune exposures were likely present. The donor was CMV seropositive and was included in the group of approximately 310 seropositive cohort members. Each donor provided a peripheral blood sample, and peripheral blood mononuclear cells were used for TCR beta sequencing. The Qiagen DNeasy Blood Extraction Kit was used to extract genomic DNA from the blood cell samples. The library was generated by the immunoSEQ multiplex PCR assay. A mixture of 60 forward primers for TCR Vbeta segments and 13 reverse primers for TCR Jbeta segments was used in the multiplex PCR. Amplification of the CDR3 region of rearranged TCR beta genes was performed with a multiplex PCR assay on genomic DNA. The amplified TCR beta libraries were sequenced on the Illumina HiSeq System as 87-base-pair reads. Processing in the source paper ran as follows. In a later analysis, roughly 80 million unique TCR beta chains were counted across the roughly 610 repertoires, and around 11 million of these chains were shared by at least two donors. To remove PCR and sequencing errors, raw reads were error-corrected and collapsed into unique sequences using a nearest-neighbor algorithm that merged closely related sequences. To assign V, D and J gene segments, CDR3 sequences were aligned to IMGT reference sequences. For a sequence to be retained, a match of at least six nucleotides was required to both a V gene segment and a J gene segment. Rearrangements were classified as productive when the CDR3 lacked stop codons and remained in frame with V and J, and all other rearrangements were classified as non-productive. Following IMGT convention, CDR3 was defined as the stretch from the second conserved V-encoded cysteine up to the conserved J-encoded phenylalanine. The earlier analysis of about 610 of the donors excluded sequences that lacked an unambiguous match to a single V gene segment. An earlier analysis of just under 600 of the donors called V segments functional above 56.7% productive rearrangements and segregating when the between-donor standard deviation exceeded 5%. A statistical classification framework was built for diagnosing cytomegalovirus status from the catalog of TCR beta chain sequences. V and J gene assignment, in a later analysis, came from comparing TCR nucleotide sequences with IMGT/GENE-DB human TR gene sequences. In a later analysis, CDR3 sequences and most-parsimonious VDJ recombination scenarios were assigned using the TCRdist pipeline. In a later analysis, every TCR beta chain was defined by the combination of its CDR3 amino acid sequence and its V-gene family, and reads without a unique V-gene family were dropped. A later analysis removed several hundred highly shared, low-generation-probability nucleotide sequences to deal with suspected cross-contamination and a sequencing artifact. A later analysis calculated a clonal expansion index for each public chain from normalized within-repertoire ranks of inferred template counts. In a later analysis, generation probabilities were computed with a VDJ recombination model fitted to out-of-frame rearrangements, and the resulting probabilities were checked against IGoR. Hypergeometric tests were used in a later analysis to score TCR-TCR, TCR-HLA and TCR-CMV co-occurrence, with a repertoire-size bias correction applied to the TCR pairs. A later analysis estimated false discovery rates by permuting HLA or CMV assignments 20 times. A later analysis grouped co-occurring TCRs with DBSCAN, adding TCRdist sequence similarity when clustering within HLA-allele-positive subsets. Repertoires with fewer than 30,000 or more than 120,000 public chains were left out of co-occurrence clustering, as were about five repertoires with anomalous nucleotide sharing. TCRdb mirrors the immuneACCESS table, restricted to in-frame sequences. Some clones are absent from its copies; in checked studies, under half trace to an unresolved V gene, and the reason for the others is unknown. The V and J calls and clone size come from that table; D and trimming were worked out from the DNA. The sample data list about 160,000 clones, and more than 65% of these were observed just once. The top ten hold roughly 10% of the sample.

In this chain, TRBV4-1 is recombined with TRBJ1-2, with no D gene named confidently. The TCR was taken from a man younger than 35 in good health and CMV-seropositive. Specimen: PBMCs. At the DNA level, the sequence is TGCGCCAGCAGCCAAGTTTATATTCGTAAGGGAGGATATGGCTACACCTTC. Protein translation: CASSQVYIRKGGYGYTF.